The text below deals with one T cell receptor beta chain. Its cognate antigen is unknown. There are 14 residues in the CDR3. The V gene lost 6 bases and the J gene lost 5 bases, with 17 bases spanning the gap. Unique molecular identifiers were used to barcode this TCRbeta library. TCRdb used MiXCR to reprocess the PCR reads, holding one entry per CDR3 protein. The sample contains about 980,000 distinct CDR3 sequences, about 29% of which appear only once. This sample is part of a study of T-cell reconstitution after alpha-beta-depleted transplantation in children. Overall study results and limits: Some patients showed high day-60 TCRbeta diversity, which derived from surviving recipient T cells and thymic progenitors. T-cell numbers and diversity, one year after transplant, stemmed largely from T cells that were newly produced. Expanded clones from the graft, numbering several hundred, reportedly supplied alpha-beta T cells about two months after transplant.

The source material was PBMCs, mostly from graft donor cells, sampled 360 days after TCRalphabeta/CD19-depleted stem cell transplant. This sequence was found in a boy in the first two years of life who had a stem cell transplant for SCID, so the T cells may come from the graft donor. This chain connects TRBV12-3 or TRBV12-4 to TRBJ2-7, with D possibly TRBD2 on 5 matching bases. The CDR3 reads CASRTLAGQDEQYF. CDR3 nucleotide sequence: TGTGCCAGCAGGACCCTAGCTGGGCAGGACGAGCAGTACTTC.